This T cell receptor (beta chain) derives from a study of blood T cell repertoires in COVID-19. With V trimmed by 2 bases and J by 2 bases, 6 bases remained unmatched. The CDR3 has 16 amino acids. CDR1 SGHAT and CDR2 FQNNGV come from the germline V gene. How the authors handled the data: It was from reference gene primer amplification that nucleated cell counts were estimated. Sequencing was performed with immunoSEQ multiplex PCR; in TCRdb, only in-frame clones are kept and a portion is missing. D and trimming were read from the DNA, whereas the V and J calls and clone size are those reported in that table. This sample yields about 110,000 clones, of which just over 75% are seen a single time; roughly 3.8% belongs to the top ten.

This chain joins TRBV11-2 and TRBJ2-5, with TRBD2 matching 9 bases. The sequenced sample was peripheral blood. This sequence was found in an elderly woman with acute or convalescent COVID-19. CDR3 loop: CASSLTGLAGQETQYF. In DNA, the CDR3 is TGTGCCAGCAGCTTAACGGGGCTAGCGGGACAAGAGACCCAGTACTTC.